This is a list of T cell receptor beta chains from one sample in a study of T cell responses to AZD1222 COVID-19 vaccine. Profiled with immunoSEQ multiplex PCR; TCRdb holds only in-frame clones, not every one. The top ten clones hold roughly 1.7% of a sample with around 190,000 clones, 90% to 95% of them seen once. The specimen was peripheral blood, collected 28 days after the second AZD1222 dose. These receptor sequences come from an adult who received the AZD1222 COVID-19 vaccine. Each CDR3 is given with its conserved first and last residue. D genes are given only for firm matches. Only part of the rows carry a size: once, few, many, or a class if the clone is expanded.

clone size	V gene	D gene	J gene	CDR3 protein	CDR3 DNA
-	TRBV11-3	-	TRBJ1-3	CASSPGQISSGNTIYF	TGTGCCAGCAGCCCCGGACAGATATCCTCTGGAAACACCATATATTTT
-	TRBV11-2	-	TRBJ1-1	CASSFLSERGTEAFF	TGTGCCAGCAGCTTCCTTTCCGAAAGGGGCACTGAAGCTTTCTTT
-	TRBV19	TRBD2	TRBJ2-5	CASSMTSGGHQETQYF	TGTGCCAGTAGTATGACTAGCGGGGGCCACCAAGAGACCCAGTACTTC
-	TRBV2	TRBD2	TRBJ2-1	CASEGLAGGPVNEQFF	TGTGCCAGCGAAGGACTAGCGGGGGGGCCTGTCAATGAGCAGTTCTTC
once	TRBV29-1	TRBD1	TRBJ1-5	CSARTGGNQPQHF	TGCAGCGCTAGGACAGGGGGCAATCAGCCCCAGCATTTT
-	TRBV18	TRBD1	TRBJ1-1	CASSGTGGVSNTEAFF	TGTGCCAGCTCAGGGACAGGTGGAGTCTCGAACACTGAAGCTTTCTTT
-	TRBV19	-	TRBJ1-1	CASSMSRGNTEAFF	TGTGCCAGTAGTATGTCGCGAGGCAACACTGAAGCTTTCTTT
-	TRBV9	TRBD1	TRBJ1-1	CASSVAGTANTEAFF	TGTGCCAGCAGCGTAGCCGGGACAGCGAACACTGAAGCTTTCTTT
once	TRBV19	TRBD2	TRBJ2-1	CASGLAGVFSSAGYNEQFF	TGTGCCAGCGGACTAGCTGGGGTATTTAGTTCTGCTGGATACAATGAGCAGTTCTTC
-	TRBV18	-	TRBJ1-1	CASSPSLNTEAFF	TGTGCCAGCTCACCTAGCCTGAACACTGAAGCTTTCTTT
-	TRBV6-2/TRBV6-3	TRBD2	TRBJ2-1	CAGSRLAAPSNEQFF	TGTGCCGGCAGTAGACTAGCGGCCCCCTCTAATGAGCAGTTCTTC
few	TRBV14	-	TRBJ1-1	CASSRGPYAEAFF	TGTGCCAGCAGCCGGGGCCCCTACGCTGAAGCTTTCTTT
-	TRBV19	TRBD1	TRBJ2-7	CASSDRGYEQYF	TGTGCCAGTAGTGACAGGGGGTACGAGCAGTACTTC
-	TRBV6-6	-	TRBJ1-2	CASKQGADYGYTF	TGTGCCAGCAAGCAGGGCGCGGACTATGGCTACACCTTC
-	TRBV6-5	-	TRBJ1-5	CASRPKGRSNQPQHF	TGTGCCAGCCGACCGAAGGGGAGGAGCAATCAGCCCCAGCATTTT
-	TRBV7-3	TRBD2	TRBJ2-3	CASSPREGLGDTQYF	TGTGCCAGCAGCCCGCGGGAGGGCTTAGGAGATACGCAGTATTTT
-	TRBV7-8	TRBD1	TRBJ2-1	CASSITGGHEQFF	TGTGCCAGCAGCATCACAGGGGGGCATGAGCAGTTCTTC
-	TRBV3-1/TRBV3-2	-	TRBJ1-2	CASSQYSSRYYGYTF	TGTGCCAGCAGCCAATATTCGAGCAGATACTATGGCTACACCTTC
-	TRBV11-2	-	TRBJ2-2	CASSLAGGWELFF	TGTGCCAGCAGCTTGGCCGGGGGCTGGGAGCTGTTTTTT
-	TRBV5-4	-	TRBJ2-3	CASSSDGRDTQYF	TGTGCCAGCAGCTCAGACGGGCGGGATACGCAGTATTTT
-	TRBV4-3	-	TRBJ2-2	CASSQKDLTGELFF	TGCGCCAGCAGCCAAAAGGACCTAACCGGGGAGCTGTTTTTT
-	TRBV19	-	TRBJ1-2	CASSKDQQYGYTF	TGTGCCAGTAGTAAGGACCAACAGTATGGCTACACCTTC
-	TRBV6-5	TRBD1	TRBJ2-1	CATRRGQGSNEQFF	TGTGCCACAAGGAGGGGACAGGGGTCCAATGAGCAGTTCTTC
-	TRBV5-5	-	TRBJ1-3	CASSLGASSGNTIYF	TGTGCCAGCAGCTTGGGGGCCAGTTCTGGAAACACCATATATTTT
-	TRBV7-9	TRBD2	TRBJ2-1	CASSLARLAPSLF	TGTGCCAGCAGCTTAGCCCGACTAGCCCCTAGTCTCTTC
-	TRBV7-9	TRBD2	TRBJ2-6	CASSLWGGKGSGANVLTF	TGTGCCAGCAGCTTATGGGGAGGGAAAGGCTCTGGGGCCAACGTCCTGACTTTC
once	TRBV27	-	TRBJ1-2	CASSLTGWDGYTF	TGTGCCAGCAGTTTAACAGGGTGGGATGGCTACACCTTC
-	TRBV4-2	-	TRBJ2-7	CASSQERTPLDEQYF	TGTGCCAGCAGCCAAGAAAGGACCCCACTCGACGAGCAGTACTTC
-	TRBV28	TRBD1	TRBJ1-5	CASRAPGQGARWHQPQHF	TGTGCCAGCAGAGCCCCGGGACAGGGGGCGAGGTGGCATCAGCCCCAGCATTTT
-	TRBV19	-	TRBJ1-5	CASSPGRILNQPQHF	TGTGCCAGTAGTCCCGGGAGGATACTCAATCAGCCCCAGCATTTT
-	TRBV6-1	-	TRBJ2-1	CASSDPDTEQFF	TGTGCCAGCAGTGATCCAGACACTGAGCAGTTCTTC
once	TRBV28	-	TRBJ1-3	CASSWWGTSGNTIYF	TGTGCCAGCAGTTGGTGGGGGACCAGTGGAAACACCATATATTTT
-	TRBV9	TRBD1	TRBJ2-7	CASSVGGGTGPYEQYF	TGTGCCAGCAGCGTAGGTGGAGGGACAGGCCCCTACGAGCAGTACTTC
-	TRBV3-1/TRBV3-2	TRBD2	TRBJ2-7	CASSQEWLAGDSYEQYF	TGTGCCAGCAGCCAAGAGTGGCTAGCGGGAGACTCCTACGAGCAGTACTTC
-	TRBV6-5	-	TRBJ1-2	CASSMEGVSYGYTF	TGTGCCAGCAGCATGGAGGGGGTCTCCTATGGCTACACCTTC
-	TRBV6-6	TRBD1	TRBJ1-2	CASTPTTGVEGYTF	TGTGCCAGCACCCCAACGACAGGGGTTGAGGGCTACACCTTC
-	TRBV5-1	-	TRBJ2-2	CASSQSGLLPGAGELFF	TGCGCCAGCAGCCAAAGTGGACTACTCCCAGGGGCCGGGGAGCTGTTTTTT
-	TRBV18	-	TRBJ2-6	CASSPLPNSSGANVLTF	TGTGCCAGCTCACCACTACCGAACAGCTCTGGGGCCAACGTCCTGACTTTC
-	TRBV3-1/TRBV3-2	TRBD1	TRBJ1-3	CASSLRGGGNTIYF	TGTGCCAGCAGCCTCCGAGGGGGCGGAAACACCATATATTTT
-	TRBV11-2	TRBD1	TRBJ1-1	CASSANRGTEAFF	TGTGCCAGCAGCGCTAACAGGGGCACTGAAGCTTTCTTT
-	TRBV30	-	TRBJ2-7	CAWSVIYRDTNEQYF	TGTGCCTGGAGTGTAATCTACAGGGACACCAACGAGCAGTACTTC
-	TRBV19	-	TRBJ2-1	CASSPGAAGEQFF	TGTGCCAGTAGTCCAGGGGCCGCCGGTGAGCAGTTCTTC
-	TRBV28	-	TRBJ1-1	CASSFYGQQNTEAFF	TGTGCCAGCAGTTTTTACGGGCAGCAGAACACTGAAGCTTTCTTT
-	TRBV2	-	TRBJ1-1	CASSTLTRNTEAFF	TGTGCCAGCAGTACCCTGACCAGGAACACTGAAGCTTTCTTT
-	TRBV5-8	TRBD1	TRBJ1-5	CASSPRQGAQHF	TGTGCCAGCAGCCCCCGACAGGGTGCCCAGCATTTT
-	TRBV12-3/TRBV12-4	-	TRBJ1-2	CATHASGYGYTF	TGTGCCACCCACGCATCCGGCTATGGCTACACCTTC
once	TRBV5-4	-	TRBJ1-4	CASSLAGTGEKLFF	TGTGCCAGCAGCTTGGCCGGGACGGGAGAAAAACTGTTTTTT